The entry that follows covers one TCR beta chain sequence. What it binds is not known. Treatment: some 20 received Ad26.COV2.S at low or high dose, single or two shots; about 5 received placebo; per-sample allocation not given. The samples date from day 63 after the first vaccine or placebo injection. Donor was an adult aged 18-55 years in Boston. Germline CDR1 is ENHRY and CDR2 is SYGVKD. The CDR3 has 14 residues. V dropped 3 bases and J dropped 3 bases, with 12 bases sitting between them. Clones were sequenced by immunoSEQ multiplex PCR, and TCRdb holds only the in-frame ones, with some missing. This table holds 300,000 to 400,000 clones, roughly 91% found once. The data derive from a study of Ad26.COV2.S vaccination and SARS-CoV-2 variants. General observations from the study: Spike-specific TCR breadth ran higher among vaccine recipients than placebo recipients.

The sequences come from peripheral blood, collected in a trial of Ad26.COV2.S vaccine versus placebo. The sequence was collected from a person aged 18-65 years who received the Ad26.COV2.S COVID-19 vaccine or a placebo. The V and J genes are TRBV10-3 and TRBJ2-7; TRBD1 might be the D (5 bases). The CDR3 DNA is TGTGCCATCAGTGAAAATGGGGCAATCTACGAGCAGTACTTC. The encoded protein is CAISENGAIYEQYF.